The clone carrying this T cell receptor (beta chain) was counted a few times. As yet, its antigen is unknown. The V and J ends lost 4 bases and 5 bases, in that order; junction bases with no gene match: 5. Germline V gene sequence: CDR1 MGHRA, CDR2 YSYEKL. CDR3 length: 15 amino acids. Healthy Caucasian donors formed the entire cohort. This record belongs to a study of identical twins. General study findings and limits: Insertions were fewer in abundant cord blood beta clonotypes, whereas memory repertoires showed none of this pattern. Excess sharing between twins was weaker in beta out-of-frame sequences. Diverse VJ usage suggested most zero-insertion clonotypes were not invariant T cells.

TCRdb analysed the 5' RACE reads with MiXCR anew, one entry per CDR3 protein. Here the sample spans 640,000 or so distinct CDR3 sequences, over 5% being singletons. The sequenced sample was naive T cells sorted from blood. This rearrangement joins TRBV4-1 to TRBJ1-4, with 9 bases matching TRBD1. The clonotype originates from a man younger than 35 in good health. The DNA for the CDR3 is TGCGCCAGCAGCCTGATCGGACAGGGGAATGAAAAACTGTTTTTT. Translation: CASSLIGQGNEKLFF.